A selection of T cell receptor beta chains follows, all from one sample in a study of blood T cell repertoires in COVID-19. Clones were read by immunoSEQ multiplex PCR, and TCRdb kept only the in-frame ones, dropping some. The table includes around 250,000 clones, about 80% detected once. Sequenced sample: peripheral blood. The receptors shown here come from a human donor in a cohort sampled during active COVID-19. The conserved cysteine and the conserved F or W are not part of the CDR3 here.

J,V,CDR3
TRBJ2-7,TRBV3-1/TRBV3-2,ASSQGRGAHSGEQY
TRBJ1-1,TRBV6-2/TRBV6-3,ASSYHDTAF
TRBJ1-2,TRBV19,ASSMGDRGGVDGYT
TRBJ1-2,TRBV6-5,ASTGQGAQWYGYT
TRBJ1-4,TRBV5-1,ASSLGLREGPTKNEKLF
TRBJ1-1,TRBV6-8,ASFSGKAEAF
TRBJ2-3,TRBV6-5,ASSPEGHTDTQY
TRBJ1-2,TRBV27,ASSAGQGKIYGYT
TRBJ2-7,TRBV6-5,ASRGGDRGFYEQY
TRBJ2-5,TRBV5-4,ASSLGASQETQY
TRBJ1-2,TRBV5-1,ASSLVGQGTEGYT
TRBJ1-2,TRBV5-1,ASSGQGFGNYGYT
TRBJ2-7,TRBV5-1,ASRLAPGDRGHHEQY
TRBJ2-2,TRBV7-6,ASSDDTSGGLTGELF
TRBJ1-5,TRBV5-1,ASSEQGPPQPQH
TRBJ1-1,TRBV2,ASSVGVAEAF
TRBJ2-7,TRBV19,ASSIGQLTGGSDEQY
TRBJ2-7,TRBV2,ASRIRTGNSYEQY
TRBJ2-7,TRBV5-4,ASSPDRGSSYEQY
TRBJ1-4,TRBV29-1,SVESNEKLF
TRBJ2-1,TRBV11-3,ASSRRGRGYNEQF
TRBJ2-1,TRBV4-1,ASSQDINRLSDEQF
TRBJ2-3,TRBV7-2,ASSLRGGLAGSTDTQY
TRBJ2-5,TRBV10-2,ASSESGTGDGETQY
TRBJ2-3,TRBV6-4,ASSELVAGSTDTQY
TRBJ2-1,TRBV7-8,ASSSPWGGSEQF
TRBJ1-4,TRBV5-4,ASSLYEASGLF
TRBJ2-1,TRBV10-1,ASSGQGTYNEQF
TRBJ2-1,TRBV19,ASSIDRAGRWNEQF
TRBJ1-2,TRBV29-1,SVESDTSYYGYT
TRBJ2-3,TRBV4-3,ASSQVSQSSGSTQY
TRBJ1-4,TRBV25-1,ASGGQGAEKLF
TRBJ2-3,TRBV7-3,ASSLTLATDTQY
TRBJ2-1,TRBV2,ASSTSGRESEQF
TRBJ1-2,TRBV18,ASSLGLAGEDYGYT
TRBJ2-7,TRBV11-3,ASSIQEGEQY
TRBJ1-2,TRBV29-1,SVDEGGYT
TRBJ2-7,TRBV2,ASRDNTGWFYEQY
TRBJ1-2,TRBV27,ASSPARDRGTEGYGYT
TRBJ2-5,TRBV20-1,SASGGAGTQY
TRBJ1-2,TRBV7-9,ASSLASGTDYGYT
TRBJ2-5,TRBV15,ATSLPTAYQETQY
TRBJ2-1,TRBV7-9,ASSLVTSNEQF
TRBJ1-1,TRBV9,ASSVQENTEAF
TRBJ1-1,TRBV14,ASSQDGINTEAF
TRBJ1-5,TRBV5-1,ASSPRTGPNQPQH
TRBJ1-1,TRBV6-5,ASRLDRVRPEAF
TRBJ2-7,TRBV7-8,ASSLSDRIIYEQY
TRBJ1-2,TRBV19,ASRVGDSKT
TRBJ1-1,TRBV19,ASSMAKNTEAF
TRBJ1-1,TRBV19,ASSISFIAF